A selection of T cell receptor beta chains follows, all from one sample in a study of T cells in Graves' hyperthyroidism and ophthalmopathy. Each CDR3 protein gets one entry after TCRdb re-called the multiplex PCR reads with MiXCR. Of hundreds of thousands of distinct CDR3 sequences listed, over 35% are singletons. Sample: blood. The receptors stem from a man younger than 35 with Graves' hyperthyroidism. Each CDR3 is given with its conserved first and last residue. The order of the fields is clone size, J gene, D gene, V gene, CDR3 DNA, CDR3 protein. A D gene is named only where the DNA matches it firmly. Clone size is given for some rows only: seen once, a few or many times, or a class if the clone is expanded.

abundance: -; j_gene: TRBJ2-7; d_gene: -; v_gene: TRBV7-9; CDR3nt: TGTGCCAGCAGCCCCCCGGTGAGCGAGCAGTACTTC; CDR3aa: CASSPPVSEQYF
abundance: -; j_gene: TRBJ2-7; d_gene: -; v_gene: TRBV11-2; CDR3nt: TGTGCCAGCAGCTACACCGGGGCCTACGAGCAGTACTTC; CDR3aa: CASSYTGAYEQYF
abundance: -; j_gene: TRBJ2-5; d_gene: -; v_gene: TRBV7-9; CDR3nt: TGTGCCAGCAGCTACCCGGGAACCCCGGGGGTAGGGGAGACCCAGTACTTC; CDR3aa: CASSYPGTPGVGETQYF
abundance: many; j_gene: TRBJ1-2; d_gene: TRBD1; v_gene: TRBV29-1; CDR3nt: TGCAGCGGAGGACAGGAGTCAAACTATGGCTACACCTTC; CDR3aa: CSGGQESNYGYTF
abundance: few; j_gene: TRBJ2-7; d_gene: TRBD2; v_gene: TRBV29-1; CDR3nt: TGCAGCGTTGAGGGACTAGCGGGAGGTTTGAGCTCCTACGAGCAGTACTTC; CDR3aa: CSVEGLAGGLSSYEQYF
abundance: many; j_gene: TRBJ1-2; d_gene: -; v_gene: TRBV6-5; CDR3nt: TGTGCCAGCAGTTACCCAGGGGAACGTGGCTACACCTTC; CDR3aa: CASSYPGERGYTF
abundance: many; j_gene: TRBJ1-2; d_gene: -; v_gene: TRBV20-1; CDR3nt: TGCAGTGCTAGAGAATCGGGGGCGGATGGCTACACCTTC; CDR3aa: CSARESGADGYTF
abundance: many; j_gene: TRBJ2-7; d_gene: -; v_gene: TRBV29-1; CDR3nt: TGCAGCGTCAGAGACATATCCTCCTACGAGCAGTACTTC; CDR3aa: CSVRDISSYEQYF
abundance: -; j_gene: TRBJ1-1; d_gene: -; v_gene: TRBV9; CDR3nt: TGTGCCAGCAGCGAGGAAGACGGGAACACTGAAGCTTTCTTT; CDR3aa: CASSEEDGNTEAFF
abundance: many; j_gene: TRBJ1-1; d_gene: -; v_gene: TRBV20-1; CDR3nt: TGCAGTGCTGCTCGACACCTGAACACTGAAGCTTTCTTT; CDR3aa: CSAARHLNTEAFF
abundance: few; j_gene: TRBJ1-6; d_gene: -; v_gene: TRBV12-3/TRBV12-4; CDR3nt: TGTGCCAGCAGGACTCCCGACAGGTCCCTGCGTGGTTCACCCCTCCACTTT; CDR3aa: CASRTPDRSLRGSPLHF
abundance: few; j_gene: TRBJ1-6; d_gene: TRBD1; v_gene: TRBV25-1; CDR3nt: TGTGCCAGCAGACCCCGTACAGGGGGAACTAATTCACCCCTCCACTTT; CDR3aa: CASRPRTGGTNSPLHF
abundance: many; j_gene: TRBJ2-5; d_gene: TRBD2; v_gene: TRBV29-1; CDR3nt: TGCAGCGTATACGGGACTAGCGGACTATACCAAGAGACCCAGTACTTC; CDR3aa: CSVYGTSGLYQETQYF
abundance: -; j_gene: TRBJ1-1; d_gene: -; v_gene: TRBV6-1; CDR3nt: TGTGCCAGCAGTGAAGTAGGCCAGAACACTGAAGCTTTCTTT; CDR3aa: CASSEVGQNTEAFF
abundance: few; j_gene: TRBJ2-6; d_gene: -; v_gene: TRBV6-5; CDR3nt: TGTGCCAGCAGTGGAGCCGGAGGGGCCAACGTCCTGACTTTC; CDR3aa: CASSGAGGANVLTF